The 32 T cell receptor beta chains presented below share a single source sample, sequenced in a study of blood T cell repertoires in COVID-19. Using immunoSEQ multiplex PCR, the repertoire was profiled, and TCRdb retains in-frame clones only, with some absent. Altogether a few hundred thousand clones are present, approximately 86% being singletons, with the ten largest covering around 14%. The sample was peripheral blood. The receptors here all came from a woman between 65 and 79 years old with COVID-19, enrolled during active disease.

The genes are TRBV19 and TRBJ1-6, with TRBD1 matching over 7 bases. Germline V CDR1 and CDR2: LNHDA, SQIVND (reference sequence). The CDR3 sequence is 14 residues long. J was trimmed by 6 bases and V by 4 bases; bases with no gene match: 3. The DNA of the CDR3 is TGTGCCAGTAGTAACCAGGGGGGTAATTCACCCCTCCACTTT. Its translation is CASSNQGGNSPLHF. Combining the CDR3 with reference TRBV19 and TRBJ1-6 gives the whole variable domain DGGITQSPKYLFRKEGQNVTLSCEQNLNHDAMYWYRQDPGQGLRLIYYSQIVNDFQKGDIAEGYSVSREKKESFPLTVTSAQKNPTAFYLCASSNQGGNSPLHFGNGTRLTVT.

CDR3 DNA sequence: TGTGCCAGCAGCTTAAATCCCCCTGTTGGCTACACCTTC. Protein: CASSLNPPVGYTF. The V gene is TRBV7-9, the J gene TRBJ1-2; the D is unclear. This CDR3 is 13 amino acids long. V lost 2 bases to trimming and J lost 7 bases, with 11 bases between them. CDR1 is SEHNR, CDR2 FQNEAQ, per germline (reference sequence). Supplemented by reference TRBV7-9 and TRBJ1-2, the full variable domain reads DTGVSQNPRHKITKRGQNVTFRCDPISEHNRLYWYRQTLGQGPEFLTYFQNEAQLEKSRLLSDRFSAERPKGSFSTLEIQRTEQGDSAMYLCASSLNPPVGYTFGSGTRLTVV.

CDR3 in amino acids: CASSIGQSSNQPQHF. The CDR3 region has the DNA TGTGCCAGTAGTATAGGTCAGTCTAGCAATCAGCCCCAGCATTTT. The chain combines TRBV19 with TRBJ1-5; D call uncertain. The V gene's germline CDR1 is LNHDA and CDR2 SQIVND (reference sequence). The CDR3 has 15 residues. With 1 base removed from V and 0 bases from J, the gap between germline ends came to 7 bases. Drawing the rest from reference TRBV19 and TRBJ1-5, the complete variable domain is DGGITQSPKYLFRKEGQNVTLSCEQNLNHDAMYWYRQDPGQGLRLIYYSQIVNDFQKGDIAEGYSVSREKKESFPLTVTSAQKNPTAFYLCASSIGQSSNQPQHFGDGTRLSIL.

This chain joins TRBV18 and TRBJ1-6; D is perhaps TRBD1 (6 bases). Per germline, CDR1 KGHSH and CDR2 LQKENI. The V end lost 0 bases, the J end lost 7 bases, and 13 bases lay between the germline ends. The CDR3 runs 16 residues. CDR3 nucleotides: TGTGCCAGCTCACCACCGTCACAGGGTGGCAATTCACCCCTCCACTTT. This encodes CASSPPSQGGNSPLHF.

V and J are TRBV7-2 and TRBJ1-1, with TRBD1 as a possible D gene (5 bases). V was pared by 3 bases and J by 1 base, with 12 bases between. This CDR3 region has 15 residues. Germline V gene data show CDR1 as SGHTA and CDR2 as FQGNSA. CDR3 region: CASSFFHGGNTEAFF. CDR3 nucleotides: TGTGCCAGCAGCTTCTTTCACGGGGGGAACACTGAAGCTTTCTTT.

The chain has TRBV5-4 and TRBJ2-2, with 9 bases lining up with TRBD1. Germline CDR1 reads SGHNT; CDR2 reads YYREEE (reference sequence). V trimming: 2 bases; J trimming: 2 bases; junction bases outside the gene matches: 7. There are 17 residues in the CDR3. CDR3 amino acids: CASSFGTGLINTGELFF. The CDR3 coding sequence is TGTGCCAGCAGCTTCGGGACAGGGTTAATTAACACCGGGGAGCTGTTTTTT. Filled out from reference TRBV5-4 and TRBJ2-2, the complete variable domain reads ETGVTQSPTHLIKTRGQQVTLRCSSQSGHNTVSWYQQALGQGPQFIFQYYREEENGRGNFPPRFSGLQFPNYSSELNVNALELDDSALYLCASSFGTGLINTGELFFGEGSRLTVL.

This chain connects TRBV13 to TRBJ2-3; TRBD1 might be the D (6 bases). The CDR3 covers 14 residues. Germline assignment: CDR1 PRHDT and CDR2 FYEKMQ (reference sequence). V was trimmed by 5 bases and J by 1 base, leaving 10 bases between them. DNA of the CDR3: TGTGCCAGCAGCGCTGAGGGGGGCACAGATACGCAGTATTTT. This translates into CASSAEGGTDTQYF.

The V and J genes are TRBV29-1 and TRBJ1-1; weak D call: TRBD1 (5 bases). Per the germline V gene, CDR1 is SQVTM and CDR2 is ANQGSEA. CDR3 size: 12 residues. V dropped 6 bases and J dropped 3 bases, with 11 bases sitting between them. CDR3 in DNA: TGCAGCGTGGCTTGGGGGGACACTGAAGCTTTCTTT. This codes for CSVAWGDTEAFF.

The chain links TRBV11-3 to TRBJ2-7, with a tentative D call TRBD1 (5 bases). Germline V lookup: CDR1 SGHNT, CDR2 YENEEA. The ends were cut back, 5 bases at V and 0 bases at J, with 11 bases in the middle. The CDR3 sequence is 14 residues long. This CDR3 reads CASSESGNSYEQYF. The CDR3 DNA reads TGTGCCAGCAGCGAGTCAGGGAACTCCTACGAGCAGTACTTC.

This sequence joins TRBV18 and TRBJ1-6; 7 bases agree with TRBD1. V gave up 0 bases and J gave up 5 bases; unmatched junction bases: 1. This CDR3 comprises 15 residues. Germline loops: CDR1 KGHSH, CDR2 LQKENI. CDR3: CASSPPGQNNSPLHF. The CDR3 DNA is TGTGCCAGCTCACCACCGGGACAGAATAATTCACCCCTCCACTTT.

The chain combines TRBV5-1 with TRBJ1-4; possibly TRBD1 for D (6 bases). CDR1 is SGHRS, CDR2 YFSETQ, per germline. V lost 1 base and J 7 bases, leaving 14 bases between the germline ends. The CDR3 spans 15 residues. CDR3 in DNA: TGCGCCAGCAGCTTGATCGGGGGGGCTGTTGAAAAACTGTTTTTT. It encodes CASSLIGGAVEKLFF.

J is TRBJ2-5 and V is TRBV13; a possible D gene is TRBD1 (6 bases). Germline V gene sequence: CDR1 PRHDT, CDR2 FYEKMQ (reference sequence). The ends were cut back, 8 bases at V and 3 bases at J, with 13 bases in the middle. The CDR3 spans 13 residues. This CDR3 is CASAGVREETQYF. The CDR3 region has the DNA TGTGCCAGCGCAGGGGTCAGAGAAGAGACCCAGTACTTC.

This rearrangement joins TRBV5-1 to TRBJ2-5, with 7 bases that match TRBD2. The ends lost 4 bases at V and 3 bases at J; junction bases unmatched: 6. The V gene's germline CDR1 is SGHRS and CDR2 YFSETQ. The CDR3 length is 14 residues. CDR3 loop: CASSPVGREETQYF. CDR3 sequence (DNA): TGCGCCAGCAGCCCGGTGGGGAGGGAAGAGACCCAGTACTTC.

The chain uses TRBV4-1 and TRBJ1-2; 9 bases map to TRBD1. Germline loops: CDR1 MGHRA, CDR2 YSYEKL. The length of the CDR3 is 14 residues. V gave up 2 bases and J gave up 5 bases; unmatched junction bases: 3. The CDR3 sequence is CASSQPGTGYGYTF. The DNA of the CDR3 is TGCGCCAGCAGCCAACCCGGGACAGGGTATGGCTACACCTTC.

V is TRBV11-2 and J is TRBJ1-2; tentative D call: TRBD1 (5 bases). CDR3 length: 14 amino acids. V shed 0 bases and J shed 7 bases, with 12 bases lying between them. The germline V gene has CDR1 SGHAT and CDR2 FQNNGV. The CDR3, as DNA: TGTGCCAGCAGCTTAGATCCTTGGGGGGGTGGCTACACCTTC. Translated, it gives CASSLDPWGGGYTF.

The chain joins TRBV5-1 to TRBJ1-1, with a tentative D call TRBD1 (6 bases). Trimming removed 4 bases at V and 0 bases at J, with 13 bases between. The germline CDR1 and CDR2 sequences are SGHRS and YFSETQ. CDR3 length: 15 amino acids. CDR3 residues: CASSTPQGMNTEAFF. The CDR3 DNA reads TGCGCCAGCAGCACCCCACAGGGAATGAACACTGAAGCTTTCTTT.

V gene TRBV28 combines with J gene TRBJ2-5; 11 nucleotides match TRBD1. In germline, CDR1 is MDHEN, CDR2 SYDVKM. V gave up 8 bases and J gave up 4 bases; unmatched junction bases: 18. The CDR3 spans 18 residues. The CDR3: CASAGQGARGEVRETQYF. CDR3 in DNA: TGTGCCAGCGCCGGACAGGGGGCGAGGGGGGAGGTGAGAGAGACCCAGTACTTC.

The J gene is TRBJ2-1, the V gene TRBV13, with D unresolved. This CDR3 contains 12 residues. V lost 3 bases and J lost 6, with 6 bases in between. Germline lookup yields CDR1 PRHDT and CDR2 FYEKMQ (reference sequence). The CDR3 here is CASSFGPNEQFF. The CDR3, as DNA: TGTGCCAGCAGCTTTGGCCCCAATGAGCAGTTCTTC.

V is TRBV9 and J is TRBJ2-1; D gene unclear. There are 15 residues in the CDR3. The germline V and J ends were trimmed by 4 bases and 0 bases, with 11 bases remaining between them. Germline loops: CDR1 SGDLS, CDR2 YYNGEE. CDR3 loop: CASSPLVSSYNEQFF. DNA for the CDR3: TGTGCCAGCAGCCCTCTGGTCAGCTCCTACAATGAGCAGTTCTTC.

This clone has only a few counts. This chain uses TRBV7-6 with TRBJ2-7; D call uncertain. Germline loops: CDR1 SGHVS, CDR2 FNYEAQ. This CDR3 has 9 residues. V gave up 4 bases and J gave up 7 bases, with 2 bases separating them. The CDR3 sequence is CASSSEQYF. CDR3 DNA: TGTGCCAGCAGCTCTGAGCAGTACTTC.

The rearrangement uses TRBV7-2 and TRBJ1-1; 7 bases align to TRBD1. Looked up from germline, CDR1 is SGHTA and CDR2 is FQGNSA. The CDR3 spans 14 residues. The V and J ends lost 3 bases and 6 bases, in that order; junction bases with no gene match: 7. Here the CDR3 DNA reads TGTGCCAGCAGCTTGAGGGGGCAGGACGCTGAAGCTTTCTTT. Translating gives CASSLRGQDAEAFF.

The chain has TRBV6-5 and TRBJ1-2, with a weak D call TRBD1 (5 bases). With 2 bases removed from V and 5 bases from J, the gap between germline ends came to 9 bases. This CDR3 spans 13 amino acids. Germline CDR1 and CDR2: MNHEY and SVGAGI. CDR3 DNA sequence: TGTGCCAGCAGTTACCAGGGTATTTATGGCTACACCTTC. Protein product: CASSYQGIYGYTF.

CDR3 loop: CASRDRDITYEQYF. The CDR3 region has the DNA TGTGCCAGCAGGGATCGGGACATTACCTACGAGCAGTACTTC. This sequence joins TRBV27 and TRBJ2-7; D might be TRBD1 (6 bases). This CDR3 is 14 amino acids long. Germline V lookup: CDR1 MNHEY, CDR2 SMNVEV (reference sequence). V lost 6 bases to trimming and J lost 2 bases, with 14 bases between them.

The gene calls are TRBV13 and TRBJ2-1; 7 nucleotides line up with TRBD2. V lost 0 bases to trimming and J lost 4 bases; unmatched junction nucleotides: 9. Germline CDR1 reads PRHDT; CDR2 reads FYEKMQ (reference sequence). The CDR3 covers 17 residues. The CDR3 region has the DNA TGTGCCAGCAGCTTAGGCCAGGGCCTAGCGGTTTACAATGAGCAGTTCTTC. Encoded protein: CASSLGQGLAVYNEQFF.

The gene calls are TRBV11-1 and TRBJ2-2, with TRBD2 as a possible D gene (6 bases). V shed 3 bases and J shed 7 bases, with 12 bases lying between them. Per the germline V gene, CDR1 is SGHAT and CDR2 is FQDESV (reference sequence). CDR3 length: 14 residues. DNA of the CDR3: TGTGCCAGCAGCTTCGTCGGGGGTGACGGGGAGCTGTTTTTT. Translated, it gives CASSFVGGDGELFF.

The V call is TRBV4-1, the J call TRBJ2-7; a weak D match, TRBD1 (6 bases). From germline, CDR1 is MGHRA and CDR2 YSYEKL. V was shortened by 3 bases and J by 0 bases, with 12 bases between the two germline ends. The CDR3 is 15 amino acids. CDR3 in amino acids: CASSHSRGPSYEQYF. Here the CDR3 DNA reads TGCGCCAGCAGCCACTCCAGGGGACCCTCCTACGAGCAGTACTTC.

Comment on this clone: This CDR3 is also generated by other DNA sequences in the sample. This sequence joins TRBV5-1 and TRBJ1-5; 8 positions match TRBD1. There are 15 residues in the CDR3. With 2 bases clipped from V and 0 bases from J, the junction kept 1 base outside the gene matches. CDR1 SGHRS and CDR2 YFSETQ come from the germline V gene. CDR3 DNA sequence: TGCGCCAGCAGCTTTACAGGGGGTAGCAATCAGCCCCAGCATTTT. Translated, it gives CASSFTGGSNQPQHF. Supplemented by reference TRBV5-1 and TRBJ1-5, the full variable domain reads KAGVTQTPRYLIKTRGQQVTLSCSPISGHRSVSWYQQTPGQGLQFLFEYFSETQRNKGNFPGRFSGRQFSNSRSEMNVSTLELGDSALYLCASSFTGGSNQPQHFGDGTRLSIL.

V gene TRBV5-4 combines with J gene TRBJ2-3; 13 nucleotides match TRBD2. The V gene's germline CDR1 is SGHNT and CDR2 YYREEE (reference sequence). The CDR3 is 15 residues long. The trim removed 4 bases at V and 5 bases at J, leaving 4 bases unmatched. CDR3 residues: CASSPTSGGEDTQYF. Written as DNA, the CDR3 is TGTGCCAGCAGCCCCACTAGCGGGGGGGAAGATACGCAGTATTTT.

The V gene is TRBV10-3, the J gene TRBJ2-3; 7 bases agree with TRBD2. CDR1 and CDR2 from the germline V gene are ENHRY and SYGVKD. CDR3 length: 14 amino acids. After removal of 6 bases from V and 1 base from J, the junction contained 4 bases not matched to a gene. The CDR3 nucleotides read TGTGCCATCAGAGCTAGCGGAGGCACAGATACGCAGTATTTT. It specifies CAIRASGGTDTQYF.

The CDR3 spells CASSLMGDGTQYF. The CDR3 bases are TGTGCCAGCAGCTTGATGGGAGACGGGACCCAGTACTTC. V usage is TRBV5-4 and J usage is TRBJ2-5; the D gene is possibly TRBD2 (5 bases). This CDR3 is 13 amino acids long. Germline V CDR1 and CDR2: SGHNT, YYREEE (reference sequence). V lost 1 base to trimming and J lost 7 bases, with 11 bases between them.

This chain uses TRBV19 with TRBJ2-3; 11 nucleotides match TRBD1. Trimming took 2 bases from V and 8 from J; bases not matched to a gene: 15. The CDR3 extends over 18 amino acids. Per the germline V gene, CDR1 is LNHDA and CDR2 is SQIVND (reference sequence). In DNA form, the CDR3 reads TGTGCCAGTAGTATAAAGGCAGGACAGGGGGCCCTCACGGGTACGCAGTATTTT. Its protein product is CASSIKAGQGALTGTQYF.

The V gene is TRBV6-5, the J gene TRBJ1-1; TRBD1 aligns across 7 bases. There are 15 residues in the CDR3. The V gene end was trimmed by 0 bases and the J gene end by 2 bases; junction bases not matched to a gene: 3. The V gene's germline CDR1 is MNHEY and CDR2 SVGAGI. The DNA for the CDR3 is TGTGCCAGCAGTTACTCGGACAGGCCCAACACTGAAGCTTTCTTT. Protein sequence: CASSYSDRPNTEAFF.